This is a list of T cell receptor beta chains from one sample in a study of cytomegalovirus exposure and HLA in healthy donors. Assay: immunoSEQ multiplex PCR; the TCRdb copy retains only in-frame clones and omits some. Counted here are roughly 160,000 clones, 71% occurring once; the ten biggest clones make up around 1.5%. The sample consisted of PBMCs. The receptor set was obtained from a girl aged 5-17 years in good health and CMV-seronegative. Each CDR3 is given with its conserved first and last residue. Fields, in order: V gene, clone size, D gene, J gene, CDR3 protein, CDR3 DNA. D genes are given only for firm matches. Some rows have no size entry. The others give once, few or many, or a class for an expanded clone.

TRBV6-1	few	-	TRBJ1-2	CASRADRLAIDGYTF	TGTGCCAGCAGGGCTGACAGGCTAGCCATAGATGGCTACACCTTC
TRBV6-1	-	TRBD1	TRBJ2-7	CASRPGQGVYEQYF	TGTGCCAGCAGACCGGGACAGGGGGTGTACGAGCAGTACTTC
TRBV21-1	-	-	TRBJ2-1	CASSTPESSRPNEQFF	TGTGCCAGCAGCACGCCGGAGAGCTCCCGACCTAATGAGCAGTTCTTC
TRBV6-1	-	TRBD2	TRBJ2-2	CASRGGTSRELFF	TGTGCCAGCAGGGGGGGGACTTCCCGGGAGCTGTTTTTT
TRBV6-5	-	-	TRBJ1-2	CASSPDMGYGYTF	TGTGCCAGCAGTCCGGACATGGGCTATGGCTACACCTTC
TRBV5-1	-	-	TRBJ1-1	CASSSSGRTEAFF	TGCGCCAGCAGCTCGTCGGGTCGGACTGAAGCTTTCTTT
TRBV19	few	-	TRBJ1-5	CASTLDSYSNQPQHF	TGTGCCAGTACCTTAGACAGCTATAGCAATCAGCCCCAGCATTTT
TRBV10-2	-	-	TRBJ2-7	CASRTETYEQYF	TGCGCCAGCAGGACAGAAACCTACGAGCAGTACTTC
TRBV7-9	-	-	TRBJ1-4	CASSSPSREKLFF	TGTGCCAGCAGCTCCCCGAGCCGGGAAAAACTGTTTTTT
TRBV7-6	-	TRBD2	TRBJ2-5	CASSVAGVLETQYF	TGTGCCAGCAGCGTTGCGGGGGTATTAGAGACCCAGTACTTC
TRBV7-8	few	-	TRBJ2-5	CASSPLPSNGETQYF	TGTGCCAGCAGCCCCTTGCCGTCTAACGGAGAGACCCAGTACTTC
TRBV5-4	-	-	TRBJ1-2	CASSLRKTFNYGYNF	TGTGCCAGCAGTTTGAGGAAGACCTTTAACTATGGCTACAACTTC
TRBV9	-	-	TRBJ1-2	CASSTDTLSNYGYTF	TGTGCCAGCAGTACGGACACCCTATCTAACTATGGCTACACCTTC
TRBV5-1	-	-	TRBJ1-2	CASSYDIYGYTF	TGCGCCAGCAGCTACGACATCTATGGCTACACCTTC
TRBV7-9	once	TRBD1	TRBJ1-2	CASSSYRGKDYGYTF	TGTGCCAGCAGCTCCTACAGGGGAAAAGACTATGGCTACACCTTC
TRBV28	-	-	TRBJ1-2	CASRSGPRGGYTF	TGTGCCAGCAGGTCGGGACCCAGGGGTGGCTACACCTTC
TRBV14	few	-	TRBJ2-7	CASSRWVSAYEQYF	TGTGCCAGCAGCCGCTGGGTAAGCGCCTACGAGCAGTACTTC
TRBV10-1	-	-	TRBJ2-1	CASSEQGYNEQFF	TGCGCCAGCAGTGAGCAGGGCTACAATGAGCAGTTCTTC
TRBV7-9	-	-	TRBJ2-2	CASSSWGEGTGELFF	TGTGCCAGCAGCTCGTGGGGAGAGGGCACCGGGGAGCTGTTTTTT
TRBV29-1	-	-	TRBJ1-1	CSAGQANTEAFF	TGCAGTGCGGGCCAAGCTAACACTGAAGCTTTCTTT
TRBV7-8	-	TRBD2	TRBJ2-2	CASSLTPGGNTGELFF	TGTGCCAGCAGCTTAACCCCGGGGGGGAACACCGGGGAGCTGTTTTTT
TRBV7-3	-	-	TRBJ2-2	CASSSSREGTGELFF	TGTGCCAGCAGCTCCTCCAGGGAAGGCACCGGGGAGCTGTTTTTT
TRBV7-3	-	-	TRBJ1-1	CASSPTGGLTEAFF	TGTGCCAGCAGCCCCACCGGGGGATTGACTGAAGCTTTCTTT
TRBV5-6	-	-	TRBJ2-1	CASSLTSLHEQFF	TGTGCCAGCAGCTTGACAAGTCTCCATGAGCAGTTCTTC
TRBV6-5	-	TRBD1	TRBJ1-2	CASRRGQETYGYTF	TGTGCCAGCAGACGGGGACAGGAGACCTATGGCTACACCTTC
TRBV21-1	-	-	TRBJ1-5	CASSKGSGKGNQPQHF	TGTGCCAGCAGCAAAGGGTCAGGGAAGGGCAATCAGCCCCAGCATTTT
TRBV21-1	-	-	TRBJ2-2	CASSKVSQGNTGELFF	TGTGCCAGCAGCAAAGTAAGCCAGGGCAACACCGGGGAGCTGTTTTTT
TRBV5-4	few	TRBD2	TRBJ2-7	CASSPGLAGDLYEQYF	TGTGCCAGCAGCCCTGGACTAGCGGGGGACCTCTACGAGCAGTACTTC
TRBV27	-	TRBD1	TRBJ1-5	CASSSTGWSSQPQHF	TGTGCCAGCAGTTCGACAGGGTGGTCTTCTCAGCCCCAGCATTTT
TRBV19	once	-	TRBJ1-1	CASNKVGNTEAFF	TGTGCCAGTAATAAAGTCGGGAACACTGAAGCTTTCTTT
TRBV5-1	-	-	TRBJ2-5	CASSLGSGPQETQYF	TGCGCCAGCAGCTTGGGGTCAGGTCCCCAAGAGACCCAGTACTTC
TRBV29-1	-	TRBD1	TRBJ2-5	CSVEDGQEQYF	TGCAGCGTTGAAGATGGACAGGAGCAGTACTTC
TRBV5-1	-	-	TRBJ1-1	CASSLTGWSNTEAFF	TGCGCCAGCAGCTTGACAGGGTGGAGTAACACTGAAGCTTTCTTT
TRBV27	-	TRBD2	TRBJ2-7	CASSLGTSGGEGEQYF	TGTGCCAGCAGTCTCGGGACTAGCGGGGGGGAGGGAGAGCAGTACTTC
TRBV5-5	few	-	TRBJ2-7	CASSLSGVSYEQYF	TGTGCCAGCAGCTTGTCGGGTGTCTCCTACGAGCAGTACTTC